The sequence of this T cell receptor (beta chain) was determined in a study of T cell responses to AZD1222 COVID-19 vaccine. About this clone: Its antigen is not known.

This table comes from immunoSEQ multiplex PCR, and its TCRdb copy is limited to in-frame clones, with some not included. This table has approximately 190,000 clones, about 93% appearing once. Study results and caveats: The donor group comprised mostly white British people and more females; the analysis possibly underestimated clonal diversity. Baseline seropositivity occurred in only a handful of AZD1222 recipients. Increases in Spike-specific TCR breadth and depth were seen after two AZD1222 doses. The repertoires were collected only after the peak T cell response.

The trim removed 6 bases at V and 0 bases at J, leaving 6 bases unmatched. Per germline, CDR1 KGHSH and CDR2 LQKENI. The CDR3 runs 15 residues. The source is an adult who received the AZD1222 COVID-19 vaccine. The source material was peripheral blood, sampled 28 days after the second AZD1222 dose. The chain carries TRBV18 and TRBJ1-1, with 8 bases identical to TRBD1. Here the CDR3 DNA reads TGTGCCAGCTCCCCCTCGACAGGGGTGAACACTGAAGCTTTCTTT. Its translation: CASSPSTGVNTEAFF.